This T cell receptor (beta chain) was found in a study of glioma-infiltrating T cells. TCR alpha and beta CDR3 regions were amplified from RNA using iRepertoire nested multiplex PCR. TCRdb processed the multiplex PCR reads anew with MiXCR; each CDR3 protein has one entry. The sample lists some 180,000 distinct CDR3 sequences, around 30% seen once, with 20% to 25% in the top ten. Germline V CDR1 and CDR2: SGHVS, FQNEAQ. The V gene lost 1 base and the J gene lost 7 bases, with 8 bases spanning the gap. The CDR3 contains 13 residues. Study-wide points: Gliomas, especially low-grade, showed above-expected tissue-blood divergence; non-neoplastic patients showed below.

In the case of this clonotype: What it binds is not known.

This clonotype was obtained from a human donor with low-grade glioma or glioblastoma, undergoing nonglioma brain surgery, or in good health (not recorded which). The specimen was glioma tissue, nonneoplastic brain tissue, or PBMCs (not recorded which). J is TRBJ1-5 and V is TRBV7-8, with D possibly being TRBD1 (5 bases). Here the CDR3 reads CASSLERGQPQHF. The CDR3 nucleotides read TGTGCCAGCAGCTTAGAGAGGGGACAGCCCCAGCATTTT.